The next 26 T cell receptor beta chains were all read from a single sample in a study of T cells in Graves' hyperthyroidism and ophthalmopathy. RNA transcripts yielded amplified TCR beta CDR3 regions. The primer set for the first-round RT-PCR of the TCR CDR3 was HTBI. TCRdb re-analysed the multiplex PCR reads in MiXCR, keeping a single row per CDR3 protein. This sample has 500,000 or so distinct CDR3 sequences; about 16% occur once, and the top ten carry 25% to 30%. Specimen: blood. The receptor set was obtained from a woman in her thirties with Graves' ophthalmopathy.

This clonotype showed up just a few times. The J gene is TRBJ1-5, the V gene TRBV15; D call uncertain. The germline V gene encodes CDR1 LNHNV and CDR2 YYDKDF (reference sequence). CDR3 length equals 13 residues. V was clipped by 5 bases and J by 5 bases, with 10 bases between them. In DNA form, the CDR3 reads TGTGCCACCAGCTTCAAGACGGATCAGCCCCAGCATTTT. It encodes CATSFKTDQPQHF.

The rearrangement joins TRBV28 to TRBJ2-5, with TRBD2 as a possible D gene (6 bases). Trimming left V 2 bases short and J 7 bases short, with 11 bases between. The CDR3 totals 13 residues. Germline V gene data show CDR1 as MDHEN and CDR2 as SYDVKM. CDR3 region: CASSLVFGGTQYF. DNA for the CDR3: TGTGCCAGCAGTTTAGTCTTCGGGGGGACCCAGTACTTC.

The CDR3 region has the DNA TGTGCCAGCAGAGATCCGGGACTAGGGGGCGAGCAGTACTTC. Amino acids: CASRDPGLGGEQYF. The gene calls are TRBV7-9 and TRBJ2-7, with 8 positions matching TRBD2. The CDR3 runs to 14 residues. From germline, CDR1 is SEHNR and CDR2 FQNEAQ (reference sequence). The junction had 10 bases not matched to a gene; V was cut back by 6 bases and J by 6 bases.

CDR3 bases: TGCAGCGTTGAAGTGGACATCTCAGGGTATGGCTACACCTTC. This translates into CSVEVDISGYGYTF. The V call is TRBV29-1, the J call TRBJ1-2; D possibly corresponds to TRBD1 (5 bases). The germline V and J ends were trimmed by 1 base and 5 bases, with 14 bases remaining between them. The germline gives CDR1 SQVTM, CDR2 ANQGSEA. The CDR3 spans 14 residues.

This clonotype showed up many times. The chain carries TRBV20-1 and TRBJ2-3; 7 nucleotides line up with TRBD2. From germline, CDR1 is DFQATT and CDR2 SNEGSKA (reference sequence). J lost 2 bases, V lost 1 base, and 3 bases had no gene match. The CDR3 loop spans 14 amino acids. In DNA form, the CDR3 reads TGCAGTGCTAGAGGAGCGGGGAACACAGATACGCAGTATTTT. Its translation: CSARGAGNTDTQYF.

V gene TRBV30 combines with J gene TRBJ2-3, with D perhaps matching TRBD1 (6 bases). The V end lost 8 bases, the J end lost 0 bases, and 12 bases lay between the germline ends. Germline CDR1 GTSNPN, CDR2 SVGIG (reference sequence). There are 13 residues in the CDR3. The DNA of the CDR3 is TGTGCCGGGGACACTCCTAGCACAGATACGCAGTATTTT. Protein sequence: CAGDTPSTDTQYF.

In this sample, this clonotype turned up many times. DNA for the CDR3: TGTGCCAGCAGTCGACCCCAGGGAGGGGGCACAGATACGCAGTATTTT. This translates into CASSRPQGGGTDTQYF. The rearrangement joins TRBV12-3 or TRBV12-4 to TRBJ2-3; 7 nucleotides align to TRBD2. This CDR3 spans 16 amino acids. Trimming at V came to 5 bases and at J to 1 base, leaving 9 bases not matched to a gene.

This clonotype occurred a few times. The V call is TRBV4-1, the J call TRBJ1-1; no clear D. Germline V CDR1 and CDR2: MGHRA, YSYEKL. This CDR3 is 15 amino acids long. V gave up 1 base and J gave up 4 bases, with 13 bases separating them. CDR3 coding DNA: TGCGCCAGCAGCCAAGTCAGACTCTTGGGCACTGAAGCTTTCTTT. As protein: CASSQVRLLGTEAFF.

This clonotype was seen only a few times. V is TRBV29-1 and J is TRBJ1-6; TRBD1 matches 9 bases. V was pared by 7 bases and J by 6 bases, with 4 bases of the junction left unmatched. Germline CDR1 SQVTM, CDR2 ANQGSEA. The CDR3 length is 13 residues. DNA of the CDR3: TGCAGCGCCGGGACAGGGAGTAATTCACCCCTCCACTTT. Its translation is CSAGTGSNSPLHF.

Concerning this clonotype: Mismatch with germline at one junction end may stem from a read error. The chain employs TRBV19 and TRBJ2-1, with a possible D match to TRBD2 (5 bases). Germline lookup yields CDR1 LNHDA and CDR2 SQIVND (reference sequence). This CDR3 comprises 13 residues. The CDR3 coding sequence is TGTGCCAGTAGTACTATCGGAGGCAATGAGCAGCTCTTC. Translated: CASSTIGGNEQLF. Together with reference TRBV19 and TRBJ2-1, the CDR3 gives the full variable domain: DGGITQSPKYLFRKEGQNVTLSCEQNLNHDAMYWYRQDPGQGLRLIYYSQIVNDFQKGDIAEGYSVSREKKESFPLTVTSAQKNPTAFYLCASSTIGGNEQLFGPGTRLTVL.

CDR3 protein: CASSQYRGGADTQYF. CDR3 in DNA: TGCGCCAGCAGCCAATACCGGGGTGGCGCTGATACGCAGTATTTT. The chain recombines TRBV4-1 with TRBJ2-3; D is possibly TRBD2 (5 bases). The germline gives CDR1 MGHRA, CDR2 YSYEKL. Trimming took 2 bases from V and 6 from J, leaving 15 bases between them. CDR3 length: 15 residues.

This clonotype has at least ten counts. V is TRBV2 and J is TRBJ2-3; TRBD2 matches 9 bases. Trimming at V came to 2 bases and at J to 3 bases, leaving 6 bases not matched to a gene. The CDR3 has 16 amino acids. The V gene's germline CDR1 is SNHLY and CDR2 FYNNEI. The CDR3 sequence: CASSEFGTSSTDTQYF. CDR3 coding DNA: TGTGCCAGCAGTGAATTCGGGACTAGCAGTACAGATACGCAGTATTTT.

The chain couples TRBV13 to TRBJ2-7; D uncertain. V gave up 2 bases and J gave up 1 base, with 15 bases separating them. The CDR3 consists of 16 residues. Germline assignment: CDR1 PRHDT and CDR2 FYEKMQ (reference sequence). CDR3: CASSLISFPPSYEQYF. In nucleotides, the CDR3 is TGTGCCAGCAGCTTAATATCCTTTCCGCCATCCTACGAGCAGTACTTC.

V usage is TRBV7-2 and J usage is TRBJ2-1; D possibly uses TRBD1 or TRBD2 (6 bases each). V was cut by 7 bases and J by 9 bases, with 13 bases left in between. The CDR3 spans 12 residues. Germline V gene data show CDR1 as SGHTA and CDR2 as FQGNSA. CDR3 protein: CASNRWGAEQFF. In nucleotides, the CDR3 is TGTGCCAGCAATCGGTGGGGGGCTGAGCAGTTCTTC.

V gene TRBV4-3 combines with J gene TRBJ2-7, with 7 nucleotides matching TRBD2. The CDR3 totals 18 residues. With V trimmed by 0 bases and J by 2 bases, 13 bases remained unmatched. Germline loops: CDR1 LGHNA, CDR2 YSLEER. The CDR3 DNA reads TGCGCCAGCAGCCAAGATTTGCCTAGCGGAGTGGGGCCCTACGAGCAGTACTTC. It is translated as CASSQDLPSGVGPYEQYF.

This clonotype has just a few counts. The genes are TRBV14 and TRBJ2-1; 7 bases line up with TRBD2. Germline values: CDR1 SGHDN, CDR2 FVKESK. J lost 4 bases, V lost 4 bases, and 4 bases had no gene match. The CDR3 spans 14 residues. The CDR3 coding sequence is TGTGCCAGCAGCCGGTGGGAGGGGTACAATGAGCAGTTCTTC. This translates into CASSRWEGYNEQFF.

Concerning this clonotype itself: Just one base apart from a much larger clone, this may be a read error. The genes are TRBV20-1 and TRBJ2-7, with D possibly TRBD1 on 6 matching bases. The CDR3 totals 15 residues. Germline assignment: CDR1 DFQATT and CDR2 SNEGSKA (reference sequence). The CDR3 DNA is TGCAGTGCTAGAATACAGGGATCCATCTCCTACGAGCAGCACTTC. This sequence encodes CSARIQGSISYEQHF.

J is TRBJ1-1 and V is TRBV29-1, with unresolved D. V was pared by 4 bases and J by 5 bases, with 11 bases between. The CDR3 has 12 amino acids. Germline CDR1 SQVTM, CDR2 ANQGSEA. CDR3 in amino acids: CSVVSEWTEAFF. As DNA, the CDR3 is TGCAGCGTTGTAAGCGAGTGGACTGAAGCTTTCTTT.

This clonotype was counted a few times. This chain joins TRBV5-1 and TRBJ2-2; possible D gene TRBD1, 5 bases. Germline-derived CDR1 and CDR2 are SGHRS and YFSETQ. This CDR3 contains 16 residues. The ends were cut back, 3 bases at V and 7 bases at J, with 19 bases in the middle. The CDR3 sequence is CASSSGRWGIGGELFF. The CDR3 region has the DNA TGCGCCAGCAGCTCTGGACGGTGGGGCATTGGCGGGGAGCTGTTTTTT.

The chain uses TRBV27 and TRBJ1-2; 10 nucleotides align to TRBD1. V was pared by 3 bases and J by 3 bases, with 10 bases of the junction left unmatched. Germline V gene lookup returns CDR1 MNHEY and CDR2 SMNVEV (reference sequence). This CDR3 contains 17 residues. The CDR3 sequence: CASSFGTGVIPYYGYTF. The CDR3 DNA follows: TGTGCCAGCAGTTTTGGGACAGGGGTAATCCCGTACTATGGCTACACCTTC.

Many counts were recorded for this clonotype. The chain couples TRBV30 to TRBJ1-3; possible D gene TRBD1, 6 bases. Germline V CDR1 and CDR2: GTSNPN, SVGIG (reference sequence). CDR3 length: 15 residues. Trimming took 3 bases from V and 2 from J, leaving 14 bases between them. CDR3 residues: CAWRLGGVAGNTIYF. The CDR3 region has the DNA TGTGCCTGGAGGTTAGGGGGGGTAGCTGGAAACACCATATATTTT.

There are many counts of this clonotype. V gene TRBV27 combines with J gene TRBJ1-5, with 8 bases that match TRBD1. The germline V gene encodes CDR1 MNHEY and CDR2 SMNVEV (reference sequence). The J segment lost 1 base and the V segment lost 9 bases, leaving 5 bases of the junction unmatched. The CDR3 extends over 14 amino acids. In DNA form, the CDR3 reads TGTGCCAGAAGGACAGGGCACAGCAATCAGCCCCAGCATTTT. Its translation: CARRTGHSNQPQHF.

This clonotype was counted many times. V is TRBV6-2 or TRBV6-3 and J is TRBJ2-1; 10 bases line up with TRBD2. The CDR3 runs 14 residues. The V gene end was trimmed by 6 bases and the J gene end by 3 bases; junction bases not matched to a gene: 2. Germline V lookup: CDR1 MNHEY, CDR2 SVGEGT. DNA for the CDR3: TGTGCCAGCAGGGTAGCGGGGGGCTACAATGAGCAGTTCTTC. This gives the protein CASRVAGGYNEQFF.

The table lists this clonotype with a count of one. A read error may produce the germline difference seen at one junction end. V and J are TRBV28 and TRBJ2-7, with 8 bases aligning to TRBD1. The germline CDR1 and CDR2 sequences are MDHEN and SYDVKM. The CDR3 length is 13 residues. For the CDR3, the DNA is TGTGCCATCCAACCGGGACAGGATTACGAACAGTACTTC. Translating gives CAIQPGQDYEQYF.

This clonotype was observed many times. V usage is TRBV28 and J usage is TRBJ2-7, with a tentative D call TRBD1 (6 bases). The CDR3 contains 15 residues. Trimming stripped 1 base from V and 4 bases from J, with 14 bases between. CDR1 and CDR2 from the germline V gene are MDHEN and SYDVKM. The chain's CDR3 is CASSLYGRGGYEQYF. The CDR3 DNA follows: TGTGCCAGCAGTTTATATGGCAGGGGCGGGTACGAGCAGTACTTC.

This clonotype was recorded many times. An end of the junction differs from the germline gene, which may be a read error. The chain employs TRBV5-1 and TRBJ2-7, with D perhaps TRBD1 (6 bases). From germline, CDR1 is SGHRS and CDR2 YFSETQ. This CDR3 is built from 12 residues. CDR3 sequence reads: CASSFQGYEQYF. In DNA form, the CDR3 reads TGTGCCAGCAGCTTCCAGGGGTACGAGCAGTACTTC.